Reported below is one TCR beta chain. Its specificity is not known. Germline V gives CDR1 SGHRS, CDR2 YFSETQ. The CDR3 consists of 14 residues. V shed 3 bases and J 8 bases; nucleotides not matched to a gene: 8. These data originate in a study of T cell responses to AZD1222 COVID-19 vaccine. Broader study findings: The donor cohort was predominantly white British with a female majority, and clonal diversity may have been underestimated.

Sequencing used immunoSEQ multiplex PCR; TCRdb keeps in-frame clones, though not all of them. The sample yields some 150,000 clones, about 89% seen once. This sample comprised peripheral blood, obtained on day 0 of AZD1222 vaccination. The clonotype was recovered from an adult in good health. The chain links TRBV5-1 to TRBJ1-2; 9 bases are a match to TRBD1. This CDR3 is CASSSPGQGPGYTF. The CDR3, as DNA: TGCGCCAGCAGCTCCCCGGGACAGGGTCCGGGCTACACCTTC.